This section outlines one T cell receptor (beta chain) sequence together with its context. In germline, CDR1 is MDHEN, CDR2 SYDVKM. The CDR3 is 13 residues long. V was trimmed by 10 bases and J by 7 bases, leaving 20 bases between them. These data come from a study of human T cells and chemical hapten exposure. Whole-study context: Patch tests of 0.01% DPC on the upper back were read at 6 days.

Each CDR3 protein gets one entry after TCRdb re-called the RACE reads with MiXCR. This sample carries 85,000 to 130,000 distinct CDR3 sequences, 9% to 15% of them seen once, and the ten largest clones take 1.6%. Specified time point: pre-sensitization, week 0. Treatment given: therapeutic diphenylcyclopropenone sensitization with weekly scalp DPC. The sequence came from a woman aged 45-60 years with alopecia areata. Some clones in this sample may be carry-over from other donors' samples. This material consisted of whole blood, taken in connection with sensitization to the hapten diphenylcyclopropenone (DPC). This rearrangement joins TRBV28 to TRBJ2-7; D may be TRBD2 (6 bases). This CDR3 is CATYGGVPWEQYF. In DNA form, the CDR3 reads TGTGCCACCTACGGCGGGGTCCCCTGGGAGCAGTACTTC.